This paragraph covers one T cell receptor (beta chain) sequence. The specificity of this receptor is unknown. No clone much larger than this one lies a single base away; base qualities are absent. Cut back by 0 bases and 3 bases, the V and J ends lie 11 bases apart. CDR1 and CDR2 are read off the germline V gene as ENHRY and SYGVKD. Its CDR3 holds 15 amino acids, cysteine through phenylalanine. The retained sequence is limited to the CDR3, 45 bases, with the frame set at the first base. Genomic DNA was extracted from sorted cells for sequencing of the TCRbeta CDR3 region. TCRbeta CDR3 regions were sequenced using the immunoSEQ Assay. TCRdb provides this immuneACCESS table in a form limited to in-frame rearrangements. Some clones are lacking; in checked studies, under half of them reflect an unresolved V gene, and why the rest are absent is not known. The sample has around 86,000 clones on record, approximately 94% of them singletons. The top ten hold 13% to 15% of the sample.

The sample is drawn from a study of OX40 agonist ivuxolimab in advanced cancers. Background on the whole study: Ivuxolimab, which targeted the costimulatory receptor OX40 (CD134), was an agonistic, fully human IgG2 monoclonal antibody. Of the roughly 50 dose-escalation patients, hepatocellular carcinoma was present in 19, melanoma in approximately 15, renal cell carcinoma in 9 and head and neck cancer in 9. The point of sequencing TCRbeta in the periphery was to test whether ivuxolimab changed TCR sequence diversity and drove clonal T-cell expansion. Partial responses occurred in three dose-escalation patients: two with cutaneous melanoma and one with hepatocellular carcinoma. Patients were allowed to have had prior anti-PD-1, anti-PD-L1 or anti-CTLA-4 therapy, and roughly 40% of the dose-escalation patients had been treated with checkpoint inhibitors. In the dose-escalation cohort, 70% to 85% of patients were male, and the mean age was around 60 years, with a range of roughly 20 to 80. Intravenous ivuxolimab was administered to patients every 2 weeks at six dose levels: 0.01, 0.1, 0.3, 1.5, 3 and 10 mg/kg. The paper covers the monotherapy dose-escalation part of the phase I ivuxolimab trial, which included N ≈ 54 patients. The investigation overall reported the following: At doses of 0.1 to 3.0 mg/kg, clonal expansion of both CD4+ and CD8+ blood T cells was observed from baseline to week 6. In partial responders in the 0.1-3.0 mg/kg groups, normalized peripheral clonal expansion was found to be among the lowest, especially among CD8+ T cells. Low levels of normalized T-cell clonal expansion were also seen in some patients who did not respond. On average, CD8+ T cells showed more expanded clones than CD4+ T cells after ivuxolimab. Antigen specificity was not determined for the clonally expanded peripheral T cells.

Patients with a history of autoimmune disease or receiving systemic immunosuppression were excluded from the trial. Peripheral blood for TCR sequencing was collected from all dose cohorts at baseline, on cycle 4 day 1, and on cycle 7 day 1. The samples were taken from a phase I, first-in-human, multicenter, open-label dose-escalation trial of ivuxolimab. Adults with locally advanced or metastatic melanoma, renal cell, hepatocellular, or head and neck squamous cell carcinoma were enrolled in the trial. Before TCR sequencing, CD4+ T cells and CD8+ T cells were sorted from peripheral blood as separate populations.

This TCR was recovered from an adult with an advanced solid tumor such as melanoma, head and neck, liver or kidney cancer. The starting material was CD4+ or CD8+ T cells sorted from blood, obtained in a trial of the OX40 agonist ivuxolimab. Here the chain combines TRBV10-3 and TRBJ1-1; the D gene is perhaps TRBD1, on 5 matching bases. The CDR3 amino acid sequence is: CAISESRGTDTEAFF. Here is the DNA: TGTGCCATCAGTGAGTCGAGAGGGACCGACACTGAAGCTTTCTTT.